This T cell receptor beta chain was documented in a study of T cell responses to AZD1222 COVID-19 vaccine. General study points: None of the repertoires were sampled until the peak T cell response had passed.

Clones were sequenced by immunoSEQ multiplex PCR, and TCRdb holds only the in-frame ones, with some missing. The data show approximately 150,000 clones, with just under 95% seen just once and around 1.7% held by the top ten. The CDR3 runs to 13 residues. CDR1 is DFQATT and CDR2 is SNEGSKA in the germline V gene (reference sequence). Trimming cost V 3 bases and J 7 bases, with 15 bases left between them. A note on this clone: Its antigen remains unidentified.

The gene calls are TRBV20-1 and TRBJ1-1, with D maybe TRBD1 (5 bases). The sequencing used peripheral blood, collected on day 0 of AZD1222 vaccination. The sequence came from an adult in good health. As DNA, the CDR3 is TGCAGTGCTAGTTCAGTATCCGACAGTGAAGCTTTCTTT. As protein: CSASSVSDSEAFF.